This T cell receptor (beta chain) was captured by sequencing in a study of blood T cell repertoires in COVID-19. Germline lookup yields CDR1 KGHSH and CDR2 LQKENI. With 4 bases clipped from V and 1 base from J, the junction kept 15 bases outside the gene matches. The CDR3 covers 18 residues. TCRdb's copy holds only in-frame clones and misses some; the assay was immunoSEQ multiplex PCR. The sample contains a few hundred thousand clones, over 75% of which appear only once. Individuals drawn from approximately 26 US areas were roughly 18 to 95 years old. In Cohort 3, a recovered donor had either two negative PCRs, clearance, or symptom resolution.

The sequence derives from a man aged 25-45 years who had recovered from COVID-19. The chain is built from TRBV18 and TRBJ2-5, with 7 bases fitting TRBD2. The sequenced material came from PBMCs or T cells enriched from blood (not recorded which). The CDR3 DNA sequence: TGTGCCAGCTCACGCGGGAGTGTAGGAGGGGCCTTCCAAGAGACCCAGTACTTC. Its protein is CASSRGSVGGAFQETQYF.